This TCR beta chain was sequenced for a study of early T cells in non-severe SARS-CoV-2 infection. Unique molecular identifiers tagged individual cDNA molecules. MiXCR was run by TCRdb on the 5' RACE reads, yielding one entry per CDR3 protein. The sample includes around 26,000 distinct CDR3 sequences, approximately 4.1% of them seen just once. This clonotype was seen repeatedly, ten times or more. The sequenced material came from whole blood. The clonotype was recovered from an adult who was a healthcare worker with PCR-confirmed SARS-CoV-2 infection or an uninfected control (not recorded which).

CDR3 coding DNA: TGTGCCATCAGTGACAGGGTCGGCACTGAAGCTTTCTTT. Translation gives CAISDRVGTEAFF. This rearrangement joins TRBV10-3 to TRBJ1-1; D perhaps matches TRBD1 (5 bases). V lost 3 bases to trimming and J lost 4 bases, with 9 bases between them. This CDR3 is 13 amino acids long. The germline gives CDR1 ENHRY, CDR2 SYGVKD.